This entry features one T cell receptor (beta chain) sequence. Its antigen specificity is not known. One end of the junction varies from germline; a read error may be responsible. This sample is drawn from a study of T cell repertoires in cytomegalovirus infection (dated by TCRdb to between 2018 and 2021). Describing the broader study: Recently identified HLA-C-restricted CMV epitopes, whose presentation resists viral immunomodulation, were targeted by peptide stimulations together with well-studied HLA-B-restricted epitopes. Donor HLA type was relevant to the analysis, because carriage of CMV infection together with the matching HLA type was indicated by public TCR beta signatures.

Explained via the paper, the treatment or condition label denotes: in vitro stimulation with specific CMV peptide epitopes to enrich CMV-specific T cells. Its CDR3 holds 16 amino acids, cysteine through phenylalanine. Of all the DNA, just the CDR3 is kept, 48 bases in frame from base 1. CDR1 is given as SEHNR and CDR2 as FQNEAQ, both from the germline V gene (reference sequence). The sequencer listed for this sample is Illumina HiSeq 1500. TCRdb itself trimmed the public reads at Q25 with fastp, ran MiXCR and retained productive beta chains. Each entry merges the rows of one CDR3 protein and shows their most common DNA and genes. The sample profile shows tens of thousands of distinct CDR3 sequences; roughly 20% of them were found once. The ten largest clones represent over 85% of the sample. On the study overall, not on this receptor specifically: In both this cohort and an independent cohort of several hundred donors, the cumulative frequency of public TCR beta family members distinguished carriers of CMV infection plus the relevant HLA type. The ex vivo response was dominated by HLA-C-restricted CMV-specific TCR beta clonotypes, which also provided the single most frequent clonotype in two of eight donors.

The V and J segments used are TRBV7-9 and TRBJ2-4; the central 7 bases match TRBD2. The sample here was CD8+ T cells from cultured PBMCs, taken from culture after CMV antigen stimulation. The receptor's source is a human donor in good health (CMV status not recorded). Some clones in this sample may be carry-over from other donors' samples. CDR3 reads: CASSPREGMAKNSQYF. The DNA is TGTGCCAGCAGCCCTAGGGAGGGGATGGCCAAAAACAGTCAGTACTTC. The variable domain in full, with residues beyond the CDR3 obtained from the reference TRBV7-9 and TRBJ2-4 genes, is DTGVSQNPRHKITKRGQNVTFRCDPISEHNRLYWYRQTLGQGPEFLTYFQNEAQLEKSRLLSDRFSAERPKGSFSTLEIQRTEQGDSAMYLCASSPREGMAKNSQYFGAGTRLSVL.